The 9 T cell receptor beta chains given below trace back to one sample, sequenced in a study of blood T cell repertoires in COVID-19 (dated by TCRdb to 2019 to 2021). To prepare the library, the immunoSEQ multiplex PCR assay was applied. Held by TCRdb, this immuneACCESS table contains in-frame sequences only and omits some clones. Under half of the omission traces to an unresolved V gene where checked; the cause of the rest is unknown. This sample is represented by 200,000 or so clones; about 85% of them were singletons. The ten largest clonotypes hold roughly 2.6% of the sample. Sample: PBMCs or T cells enriched from blood (not recorded which). Receptor source: a woman in her 30s who had recovered from COVID-19.

V is TRBV10-1 and J is TRBJ2-2; the match to TRBD2 covers 8 bases. V gave up 10 bases and J gave up 4 bases; unmatched junction bases: 8. The germline V gene encodes CDR1 WNHNN and CDR2 SYGVQD (reference sequence). This CDR3 spans 14 amino acids. This CDR3 is CATGRGRITGELFF. Here the CDR3 DNA reads TGCGCCACCGGGAGGGGGAGAATCACCGGGGAGCTGTTTTTT.

The chain links TRBV5-6 to TRBJ2-2; weak D call: TRBD1 (6 bases). Germline CDR1 is SGHDT and CDR2 is YYEEEE. Trimming took off 0 bases at V and 3 bases at J, with 18 bases between the two ends. This CDR3 comprises 18 residues. The CDR3 loop reads CASSLDGFVYRDTGELFF. In DNA form, the CDR3 reads TGTGCCAGCAGCTTGGATGGCTTTGTTTACAGGGACACCGGGGAGCTGTTTTTT.

In its sample, this clone was seen once. The chain joins TRBV7-6 to TRBJ1-5; D is undetermined. CDR1 SGHVS and CDR2 FNYEAQ come from the germline V gene. This CDR3 spans 15 amino acids. V dropped 1 base and J dropped 5 bases, with 12 bases sitting between them. The CDR3 is CASSLVSSPDQPQHF. The DNA of the CDR3 is TGTGCCAGCAGCTTAGTATCGAGCCCGGATCAGCCCCAGCATTTT.

This sequence joins TRBV18 and TRBJ2-3, with 8 bases lining up with TRBD1. Germline V gene data show CDR1 as KGHSH and CDR2 as LQKENI. Unmatched junction bases numbered 4, after V lost 5 bases and J lost 0 bases. The CDR3 has 15 residues. The chain's CDR3 is CASSSGQVSTDTQYF. The CDR3 DNA sequence: TGTGCCAGCTCATCGGGACAGGTGAGCACAGATACGCAGTATTTT.

Written as DNA, the CDR3 is TGTGCCAGCAGCCAGGGAACTACAGGGAACTATGGCTACACCTTC. It specifies CASSQGTTGNYGYTF. The gene calls are TRBV4-2 and TRBJ1-2, with D possibly TRBD1 on 6 matching bases. V was trimmed by 3 bases and J by 2 bases, leaving 13 bases between them. There are 15 residues in the CDR3. Germline assignment: CDR1 LGHNA and CDR2 YNFKEQ.

The rearrangement joins TRBV9 to TRBJ1-2; no clear D. V was trimmed by 4 bases and J by 8 bases, leaving 9 bases between them. CDR3 length: 11 amino acids. Germline assignment: CDR1 SGDLS and CDR2 YYNGEE. This CDR3 is CASSPQRGYTF. DNA of the CDR3: TGTGCCAGCAGCCCTCAGCGGGGCTACACCTTC.

The J gene is TRBJ1-1, the V gene TRBV7-6; 9 positions agree with TRBD1. CDR1 and CDR2 (germline): SGHVS, FNYEAQ. J gave up 2 bases and V 4 bases, and 11 bases lay outside the gene matches. The length of the CDR3 is 17 residues. The chain's CDR3 is CASSSHPRDRANTEAFF. In DNA form, the CDR3 reads TGTGCCAGCAGCTCGCACCCCCGGGACAGGGCAAACACTGAAGCTTTCTTT.

The rearrangement joins TRBV12-3 or TRBV12-4 to TRBJ1-2; D not certain. V lost 1 base, J lost 6 bases, and 6 bases lay in between. CDR3 size: 12 residues. The CDR3 DNA reads as TGTGCCAGCAGTTTAGACAGTGATGGCTACACCTTC. Amino acid sequence: CASSLDSDGYTF.

The CDR3 bases are TGCGCCAGCAGCCTCCTTCGGGGGGGGGAGACCCAGTACTTC. Amino acid sequence: CASSLLRGGETQYF. The V and J genes are TRBV5-1 and TRBJ2-5; TRBD2 agrees at 8 bases. J gave up 5 bases and V 4 bases, and 7 bases lay outside the gene matches. The CDR3 contains 14 residues. Germline V gene sequence: CDR1 SGHRS, CDR2 YFSETQ.